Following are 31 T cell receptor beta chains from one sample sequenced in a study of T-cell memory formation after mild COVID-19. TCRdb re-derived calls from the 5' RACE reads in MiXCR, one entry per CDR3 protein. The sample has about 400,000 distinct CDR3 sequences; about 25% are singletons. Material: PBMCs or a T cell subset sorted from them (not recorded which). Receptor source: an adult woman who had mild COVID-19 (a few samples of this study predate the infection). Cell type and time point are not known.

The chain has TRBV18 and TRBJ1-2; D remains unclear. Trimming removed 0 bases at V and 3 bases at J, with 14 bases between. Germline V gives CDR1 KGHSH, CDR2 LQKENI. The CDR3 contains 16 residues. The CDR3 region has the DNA TGTGCCAGCTCACCACCGACGGCCGTGGTGCACTATGGCTACACCTTC. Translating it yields CASSPPTAVVHYGYTF. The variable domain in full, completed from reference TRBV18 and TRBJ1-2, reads NAGVMQNPRHLVRRRGQEARLRCSPMKGHSHVYWYRQLPEEGLKFMVYLQKENIIDESGMPKERFSAEFPKEGPSILRIQQVVRGDSAAYFCASSPPTAVVHYGYTFGSGTRLTVV.

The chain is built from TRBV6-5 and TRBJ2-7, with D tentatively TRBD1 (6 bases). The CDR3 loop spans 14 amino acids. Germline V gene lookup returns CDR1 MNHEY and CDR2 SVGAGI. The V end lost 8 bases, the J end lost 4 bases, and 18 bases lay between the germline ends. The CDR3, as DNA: TGTGCCAGCGGCTTAAGGCAGGGGTTTTACGAGCAGTACTTC. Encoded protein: CASGLRQGFYEQYF.

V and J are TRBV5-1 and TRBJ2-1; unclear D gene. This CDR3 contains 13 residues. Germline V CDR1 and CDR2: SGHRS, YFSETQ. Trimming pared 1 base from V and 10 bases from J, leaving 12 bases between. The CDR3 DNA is TGCGCCAGCAGCTTGAGAGTAGCCGGGGAGCAGTTCTTC. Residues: CASSLRVAGEQFF.

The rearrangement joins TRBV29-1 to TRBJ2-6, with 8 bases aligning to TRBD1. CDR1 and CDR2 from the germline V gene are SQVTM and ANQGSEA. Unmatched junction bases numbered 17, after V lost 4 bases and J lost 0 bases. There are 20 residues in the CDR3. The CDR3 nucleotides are TGCAGCGTTGCGGGTGGCTGGGACAGGCGACGGTACTCTGGGGCCAACGTCCTGACTTTC. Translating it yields CSVAGGWDRRRYSGANVLTF.

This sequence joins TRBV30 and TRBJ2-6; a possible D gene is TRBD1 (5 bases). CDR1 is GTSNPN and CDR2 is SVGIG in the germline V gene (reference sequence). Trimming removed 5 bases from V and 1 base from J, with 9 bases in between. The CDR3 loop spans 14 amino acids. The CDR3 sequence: CAWAAGSGANVLTF. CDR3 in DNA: TGTGCCTGGGCAGCAGGGTCTGGGGCCAACGTCCTGACTTTC.

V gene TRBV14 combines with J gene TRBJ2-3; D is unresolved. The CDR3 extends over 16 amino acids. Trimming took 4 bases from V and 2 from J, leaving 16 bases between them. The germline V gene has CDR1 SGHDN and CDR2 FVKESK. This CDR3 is CASSPGSVIPTDTQYF. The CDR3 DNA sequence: TGTGCCAGCAGCCCCGGGTCGGTCATTCCCACAGATACGCAGTATTTT.

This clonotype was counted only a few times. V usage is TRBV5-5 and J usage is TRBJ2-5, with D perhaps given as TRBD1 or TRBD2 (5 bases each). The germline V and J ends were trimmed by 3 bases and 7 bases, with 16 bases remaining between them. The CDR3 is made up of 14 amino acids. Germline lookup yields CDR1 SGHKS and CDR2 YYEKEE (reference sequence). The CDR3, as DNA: TGTGCCAGCAGCTACCGGGACGGAGATGGGACCCAGTACTTC. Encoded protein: CASSYRDGDGTQYF.

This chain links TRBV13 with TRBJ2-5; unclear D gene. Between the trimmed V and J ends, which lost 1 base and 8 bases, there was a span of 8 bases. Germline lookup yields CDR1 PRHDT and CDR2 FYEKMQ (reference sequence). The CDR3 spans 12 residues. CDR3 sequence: CASSLASVTQYF. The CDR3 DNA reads TGTGCCAGCAGCTTAGCATCGGTTACCCAGTACTTC.

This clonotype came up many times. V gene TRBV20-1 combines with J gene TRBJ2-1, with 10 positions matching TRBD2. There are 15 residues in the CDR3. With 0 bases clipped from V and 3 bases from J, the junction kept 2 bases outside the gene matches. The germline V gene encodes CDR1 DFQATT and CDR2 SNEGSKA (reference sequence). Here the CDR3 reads CSARDQREGYNEQFF. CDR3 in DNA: TGCAGTGCTAGAGATCAGCGGGAGGGCTACAATGAGCAGTTCTTC.

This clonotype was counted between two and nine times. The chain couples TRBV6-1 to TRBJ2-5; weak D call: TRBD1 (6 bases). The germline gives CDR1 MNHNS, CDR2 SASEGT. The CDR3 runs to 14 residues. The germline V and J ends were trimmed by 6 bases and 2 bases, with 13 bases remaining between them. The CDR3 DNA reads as TGTGCCAGCAGGTGGACAGCTAAGCAAGAGACCCAGTACTTC. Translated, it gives CASRWTAKQETQYF.

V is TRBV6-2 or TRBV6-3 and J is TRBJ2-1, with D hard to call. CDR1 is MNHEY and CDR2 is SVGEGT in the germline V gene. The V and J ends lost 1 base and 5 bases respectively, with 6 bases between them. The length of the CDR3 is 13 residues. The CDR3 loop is CASSYYLHNEQFF. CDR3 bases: TGTGCCAGCAGTTACTACCTCCACAATGAGCAGTTCTTC.

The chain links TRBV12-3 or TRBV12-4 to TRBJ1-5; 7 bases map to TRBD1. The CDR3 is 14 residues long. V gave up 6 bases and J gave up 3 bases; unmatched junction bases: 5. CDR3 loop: CASRVGQNNQPQHF. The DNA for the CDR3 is TGTGCCAGCAGGGTGGGACAGAACAATCAGCCCCAGCATTTT.

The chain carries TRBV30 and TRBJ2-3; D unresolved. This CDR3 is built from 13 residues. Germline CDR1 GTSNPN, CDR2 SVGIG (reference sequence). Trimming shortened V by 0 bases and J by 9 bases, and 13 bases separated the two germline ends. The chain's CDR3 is CAWSVPVALTQYF. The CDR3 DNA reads TGTGCCTGGAGTGTACCGGTGGCCCTAACGCAGTATTTT.

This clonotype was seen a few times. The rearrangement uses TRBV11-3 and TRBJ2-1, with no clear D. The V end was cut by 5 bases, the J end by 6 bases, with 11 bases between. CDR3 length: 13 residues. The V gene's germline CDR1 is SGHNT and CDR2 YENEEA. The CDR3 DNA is TGTGCCAGCAGCCCGACCCGGACCAATGAGCAGTTCTTC. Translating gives CASSPTRTNEQFF.

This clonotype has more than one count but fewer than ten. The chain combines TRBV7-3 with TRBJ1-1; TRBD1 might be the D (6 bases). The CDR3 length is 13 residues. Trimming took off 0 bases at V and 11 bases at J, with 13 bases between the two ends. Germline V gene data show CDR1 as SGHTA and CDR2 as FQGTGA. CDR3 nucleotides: TGTGCCAGCAGCTTAACTCGGGACCAGGGGGCTTTCTTT. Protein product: CASSLTRDQGAFF.

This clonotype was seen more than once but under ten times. CDR3 nucleotides: TGTGCCAGCAGCTTAGGGGGCCTGGGTAATGAAAAACTGTTTTTT. Translation gives CASSLGGLGNEKLFF. V and J are TRBV7-2 and TRBJ1-4, with D possibly TRBD1 on 5 matching bases. V gave up 1 base and J gave up 4 bases, with 10 bases separating them. The CDR3 runs to 15 residues. CDR1 SGHTA and CDR2 FQGNSA come from the germline V gene.

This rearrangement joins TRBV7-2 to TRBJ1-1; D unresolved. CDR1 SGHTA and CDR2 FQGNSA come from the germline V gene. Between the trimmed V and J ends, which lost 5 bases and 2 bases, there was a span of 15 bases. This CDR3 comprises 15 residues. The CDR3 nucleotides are TGTGCCAGCAGCGCGAACGAATTCTTAAACACTGAAGCTTTCTTT. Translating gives CASSANEFLNTEAFF.

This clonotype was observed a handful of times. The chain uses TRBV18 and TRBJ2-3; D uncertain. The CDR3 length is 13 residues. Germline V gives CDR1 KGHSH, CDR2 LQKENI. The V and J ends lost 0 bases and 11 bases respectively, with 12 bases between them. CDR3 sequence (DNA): TGTGCCAGCTCACCACCGAGTACGCCCCGGCAGTATTTT. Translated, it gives CASSPPSTPRQYF.

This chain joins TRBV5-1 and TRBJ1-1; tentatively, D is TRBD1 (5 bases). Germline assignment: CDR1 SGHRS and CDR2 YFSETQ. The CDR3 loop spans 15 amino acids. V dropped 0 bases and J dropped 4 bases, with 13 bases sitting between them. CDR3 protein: CASSLGAGGGTEAFF. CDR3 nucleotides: TGCGCCAGCAGCTTGGGTGCCGGGGGAGGCACTGAAGCTTTCTTT.

CDR3 amino acids: CASSLAARGPEAFF. For the CDR3, the DNA is TGTGCCAGCAGCTTAGCAGCCAGGGGCCCTGAAGCTTTCTTT. The chain joins TRBV13 to TRBJ1-1; a possible D gene is TRBD1 (6 bases). The CDR3 has 14 residues. V was trimmed by 1 base and J by 6 bases, leaving 12 bases between them. Germline CDR1 PRHDT, CDR2 FYEKMQ (reference sequence).

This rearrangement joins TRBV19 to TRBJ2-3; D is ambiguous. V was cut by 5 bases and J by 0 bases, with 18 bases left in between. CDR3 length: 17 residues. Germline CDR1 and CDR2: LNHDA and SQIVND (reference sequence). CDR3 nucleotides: TGTGCCAGTAGTTCTCCCTTCTTTACCACGAGCACAGATACGCAGTATTTT. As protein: CASSSPFFTTSTDTQYF.

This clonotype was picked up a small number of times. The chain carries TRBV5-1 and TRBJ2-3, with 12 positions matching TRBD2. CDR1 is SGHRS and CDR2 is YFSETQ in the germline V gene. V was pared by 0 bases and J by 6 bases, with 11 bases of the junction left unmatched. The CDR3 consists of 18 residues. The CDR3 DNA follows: TGCGCCAGCAGCTTGGTTGCGGCTAGCGGGGGGGCAATGGATACGCAGTATTTT. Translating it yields CASSLVAASGGAMDTQYF.

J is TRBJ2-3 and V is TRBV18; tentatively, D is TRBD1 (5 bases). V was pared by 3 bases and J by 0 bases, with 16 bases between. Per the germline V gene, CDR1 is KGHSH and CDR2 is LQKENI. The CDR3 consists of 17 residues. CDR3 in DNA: TGTGCCAGCTCACCCCTACGCCCAGCAGGGAGCACAGATACGCAGTATTTT. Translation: CASSPLRPAGSTDTQYF.

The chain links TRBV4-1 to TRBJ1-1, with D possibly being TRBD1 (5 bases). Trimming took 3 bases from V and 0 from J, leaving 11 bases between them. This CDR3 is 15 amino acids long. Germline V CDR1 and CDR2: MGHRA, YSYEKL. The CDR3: CASSQAGTLNTEAFF. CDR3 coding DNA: TGCGCCAGCAGCCAGGCCGGGACGTTGAACACTGAAGCTTTCTTT.

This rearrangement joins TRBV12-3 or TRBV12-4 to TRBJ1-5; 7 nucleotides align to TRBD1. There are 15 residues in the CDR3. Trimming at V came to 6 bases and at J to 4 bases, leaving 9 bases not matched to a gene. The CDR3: CASSTRTGPNQPQHF. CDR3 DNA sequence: TGTGCCAGCAGCACCCGGACAGGCCCTAATCAGCCCCAGCATTTT.

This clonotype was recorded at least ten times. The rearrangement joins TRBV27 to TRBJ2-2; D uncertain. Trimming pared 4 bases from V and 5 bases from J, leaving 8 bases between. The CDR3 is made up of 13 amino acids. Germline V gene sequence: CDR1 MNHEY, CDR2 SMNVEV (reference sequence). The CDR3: CASSSLRTGELFF. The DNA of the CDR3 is TGTGCCAGCAGTTCGCTTCGGACCGGGGAGCTGTTTTTT.

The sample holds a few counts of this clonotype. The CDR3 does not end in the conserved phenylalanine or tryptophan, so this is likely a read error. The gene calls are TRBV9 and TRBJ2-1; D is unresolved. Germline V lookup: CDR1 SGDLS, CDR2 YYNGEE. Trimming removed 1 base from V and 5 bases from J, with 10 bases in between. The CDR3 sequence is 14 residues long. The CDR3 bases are TGTGCCAGCAGCGTATTCGATGGACACAATGAGCAGTTCTCC. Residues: CASSVFDGHNEQFS.

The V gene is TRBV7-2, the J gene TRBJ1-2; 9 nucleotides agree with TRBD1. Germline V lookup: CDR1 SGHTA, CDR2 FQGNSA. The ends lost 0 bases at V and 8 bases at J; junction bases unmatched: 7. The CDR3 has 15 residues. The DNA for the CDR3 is TGTGCCAGCAGCTTAGCACCCGGGACAGGGAACGGCTACACCTTC. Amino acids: CASSLAPGTGNGYTF.

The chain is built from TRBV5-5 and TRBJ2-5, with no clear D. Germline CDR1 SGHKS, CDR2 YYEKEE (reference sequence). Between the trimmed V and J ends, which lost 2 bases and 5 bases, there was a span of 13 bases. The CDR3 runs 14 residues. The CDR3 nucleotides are TGTGCCAGCAGCTTCGGTAGGCCCTTGGAGACCCAGTACTTC. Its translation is CASSFGRPLETQYF.

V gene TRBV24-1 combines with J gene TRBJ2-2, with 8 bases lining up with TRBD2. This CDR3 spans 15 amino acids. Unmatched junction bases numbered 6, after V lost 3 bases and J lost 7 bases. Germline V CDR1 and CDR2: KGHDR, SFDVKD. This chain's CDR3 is CATSDVTSVSGELFF. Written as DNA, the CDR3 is TGTGCCACCAGTGATGTGACTAGCGTCAGCGGGGAGCTGTTTTTT.

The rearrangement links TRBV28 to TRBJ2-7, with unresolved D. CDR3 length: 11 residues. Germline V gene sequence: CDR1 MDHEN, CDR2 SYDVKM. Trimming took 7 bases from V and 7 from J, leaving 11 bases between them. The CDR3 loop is CASKARVEQYF. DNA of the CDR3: TGTGCCAGCAAAGCCCGGGTAGAGCAGTACTTC. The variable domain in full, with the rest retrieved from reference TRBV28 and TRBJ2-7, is DVKVTQSSRYLVKRTGEKVFLECVQDMDHENMFWYRQDPGLGLRLIYFSYDVKMKEKGDIPEGYSVSREKKERFSLILESASTNQTSMYLCASKARVEQYFGPGTRLTVT.